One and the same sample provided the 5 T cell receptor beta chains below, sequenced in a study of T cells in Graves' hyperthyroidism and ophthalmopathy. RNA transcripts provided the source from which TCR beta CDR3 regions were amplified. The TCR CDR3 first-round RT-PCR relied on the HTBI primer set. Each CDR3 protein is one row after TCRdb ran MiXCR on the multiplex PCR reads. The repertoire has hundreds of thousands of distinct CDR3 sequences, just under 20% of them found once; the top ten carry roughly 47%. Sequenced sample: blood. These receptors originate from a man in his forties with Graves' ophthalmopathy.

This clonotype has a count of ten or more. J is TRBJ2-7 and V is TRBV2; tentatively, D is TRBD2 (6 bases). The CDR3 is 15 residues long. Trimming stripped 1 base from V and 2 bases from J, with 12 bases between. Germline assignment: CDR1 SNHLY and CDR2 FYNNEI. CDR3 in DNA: TGTGCCAGCAGTGAAGGGCTAGCGCATACCTACGAGCAGTACTTC. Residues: CASSEGLAHTYEQYF.

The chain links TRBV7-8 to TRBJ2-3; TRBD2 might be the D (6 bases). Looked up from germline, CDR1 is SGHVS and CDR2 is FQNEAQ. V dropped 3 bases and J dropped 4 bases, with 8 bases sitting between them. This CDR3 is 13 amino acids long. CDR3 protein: CASSLGLSDTQYF. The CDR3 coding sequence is TGTGCCAGCAGCTTGGGACTCTCAGATACGCAGTATTTT.

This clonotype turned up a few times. The CDR3 sequence: CAWSKGAGELFF. The CDR3 DNA sequence: TGTGCCTGGAGCAAGGGGGCCGGGGAGCTGTTTTTT. V is TRBV30 and J is TRBJ2-2, with D perhaps TRBD1 (6 bases). Germline CDR1 GTSNPN, CDR2 SVGIG (reference sequence). Trimming removed 3 bases from V and 6 bases from J, with 8 bases in between. This CDR3 is 12 amino acids long.

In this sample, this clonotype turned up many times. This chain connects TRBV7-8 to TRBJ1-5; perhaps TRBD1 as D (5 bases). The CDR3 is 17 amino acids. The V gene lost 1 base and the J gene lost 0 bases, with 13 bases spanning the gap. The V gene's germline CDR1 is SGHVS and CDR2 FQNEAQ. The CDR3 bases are TGTGCCAGCAGCTTAGAAGTTGGGACCGTTAGCAATCAGCCCCAGCATTTT. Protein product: CASSLEVGTVSNQPQHF.

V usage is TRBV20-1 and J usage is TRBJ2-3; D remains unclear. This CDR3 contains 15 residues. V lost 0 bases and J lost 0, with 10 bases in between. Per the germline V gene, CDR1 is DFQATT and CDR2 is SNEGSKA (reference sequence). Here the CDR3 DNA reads TGCAGTGCTAGAGATTTGCGCGCTAGCACAGATACGCAGTATTTT. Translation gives CSARDLRASTDTQYF.